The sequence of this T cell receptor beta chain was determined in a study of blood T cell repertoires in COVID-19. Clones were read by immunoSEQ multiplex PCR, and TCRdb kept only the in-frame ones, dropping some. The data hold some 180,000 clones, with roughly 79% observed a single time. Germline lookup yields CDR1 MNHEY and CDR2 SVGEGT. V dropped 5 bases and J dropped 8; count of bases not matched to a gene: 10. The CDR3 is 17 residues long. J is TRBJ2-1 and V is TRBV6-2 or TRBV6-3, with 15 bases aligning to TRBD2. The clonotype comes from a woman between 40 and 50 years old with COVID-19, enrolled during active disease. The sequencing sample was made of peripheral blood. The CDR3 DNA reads TGTGCCAGCAGTCAACCCGGACTAGCGGGGGGGGATTATGAGCAGTTCTTC. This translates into CASSQPGLAGGDYEQFF.